These T cell receptor beta chains were read from a single sample in a study of blood T cell repertoires in COVID-19. Clones were sequenced by immunoSEQ multiplex PCR, and TCRdb holds only the in-frame ones, with some missing. The sample yields some 270,000 clones, 89% seen once. Sequencing used PBMCs or T cells enriched from blood (not recorded which). Receptors were obtained from a woman in her forties who had recovered from COVID-19. Each CDR3 is given with its conserved first and last residue. The D gene is left open where the match is weak.

j_gene: TRBJ1-2
v_gene: TRBV5-1
d_gene: .
CDR3aa: CASSLDSLRYGYTF

j_gene: TRBJ2-5
v_gene: TRBV5-4
d_gene: .
CDR3aa: CASSLRGTLQETQYF

j_gene: TRBJ2-1
v_gene: TRBV9
d_gene: TRBD2
CDR3aa: CASSVLAGEFEQFF

j_gene: TRBJ1-6
v_gene: TRBV5-1
d_gene: TRBD1
CDR3aa: CASSLTGGNSPLHF

j_gene: TRBJ2-5
v_gene: TRBV3-1/TRBV3-2
d_gene: .
CDR3aa: CASSCRHCQETQYF

j_gene: TRBJ1-1
v_gene: TRBV6-4
d_gene: TRBD1
CDR3aa: CASRPQGAQRAEAFF

j_gene: TRBJ2-2
v_gene: TRBV2
d_gene: TRBD1
CDR3aa: CASSAHGTGLNTGELFF

j_gene: TRBJ1-1
v_gene: TRBV3-1/TRBV3-2
d_gene: TRBD1
CDR3aa: CASSRYQGDTEAFF

j_gene: TRBJ1-5
v_gene: TRBV2
d_gene: TRBD1
CDR3aa: CASSGVGTEQPQHF

j_gene: TRBJ2-2
v_gene: TRBV27
d_gene: TRBD1
CDR3aa: CASLRTGPLNTGELFF

j_gene: TRBJ2-3
v_gene: TRBV7-8
d_gene: TRBD2
CDR3aa: CASSFRLAGTDTQYF

j_gene: TRBJ1-2
v_gene: TRBV2
d_gene: .
CDR3aa: CASSVGRGYGYTF

j_gene: TRBJ2-7
v_gene: TRBV19
d_gene: TRBD1
CDR3aa: CASMPGTAKDEQYF

j_gene: TRBJ1-2
v_gene: TRBV28
d_gene: .
CDR3aa: CASSFTGNAGYTF

j_gene: TRBJ1-1
v_gene: TRBV30
d_gene: TRBD1
CDR3aa: CAWSDHRDRDEAFF

j_gene: TRBJ2-7
v_gene: TRBV10-1
d_gene: TRBD2
CDR3aa: CAAPPFPFRAGPLEQYF

j_gene: TRBJ2-5
v_gene: TRBV5-5
d_gene: .
CDR3aa: CASSATGLETQYF

j_gene: TRBJ2-1
v_gene: TRBV6-2/TRBV6-3
d_gene: .
CDR3aa: CASSYSLTASSYNEQFF

j_gene: TRBJ2-1
v_gene: TRBV4-1
d_gene: TRBD2
CDR3aa: CASSQVYVSSGYNEQFF

j_gene: TRBJ2-5
v_gene: TRBV7-2
d_gene: TRBD2
CDR3aa: CASSGGVALETQYF

j_gene: TRBJ1-5
v_gene: TRBV11-2
d_gene: .
CDR3aa: CASSPTGNQPQHF

j_gene: TRBJ2-1
v_gene: TRBV25-1
d_gene: TRBD2
CDR3aa: CASSDQLAGVYNEQFF

j_gene: TRBJ1-5
v_gene: TRBV4-2
d_gene: .
CDR3aa: CASSHAISGANQPQHF

j_gene: TRBJ1-1
v_gene: TRBV7-2
d_gene: TRBD1
CDR3aa: CASSFVGTGGGTEAFF

j_gene: TRBJ1-5
v_gene: TRBV18
d_gene: TRBD1
CDR3aa: CASSPSTGQGGQPQHF

j_gene: TRBJ1-6
v_gene: TRBV7-2
d_gene: TRBD1
CDR3aa: CASSSESRGSWSPLHF

j_gene: TRBJ1-5
v_gene: TRBV15
d_gene: TRBD1
CDR3aa: CATSRGDRRSQPQHF

j_gene: TRBJ2-1
v_gene: TRBV29-1
d_gene: .
CDR3aa: CSVARRSGNEQFF

j_gene: TRBJ1-1
v_gene: TRBV27
d_gene: .
CDR3aa: CASSAPGLRAFF

j_gene: TRBJ2-1
v_gene: TRBV5-1
d_gene: .
CDR3aa: CASSPGVYNEQFF

j_gene: TRBJ2-5
v_gene: TRBV5-5
d_gene: TRBD1
CDR3aa: CASSNQQGAGETQYF

j_gene: TRBJ1-2
v_gene: TRBV29-1
d_gene: .
CDR3aa: CSVVADRLDGYTF

j_gene: TRBJ1-6
v_gene: TRBV10-2
d_gene: .
CDR3aa: CASLGAWNSPLHF

j_gene: TRBJ2-3
v_gene: TRBV5-1
d_gene: TRBD2
CDR3aa: CASTPWTSRTDTQYF

j_gene: TRBJ2-5
v_gene: TRBV3-1/TRBV3-2
d_gene: .
CDR3aa: CASSQDPAGRGQETQYF

j_gene: TRBJ2-2
v_gene: TRBV15
d_gene: TRBD2
CDR3aa: CATSWDYPNTGELFF

j_gene: TRBJ1-2
v_gene: TRBV19
d_gene: .
CDR3aa: CASSGPYGYTF

j_gene: TRBJ1-1
v_gene: TRBV7-6
d_gene: TRBD1
CDR3aa: CASSPPGQGNTEAFF

j_gene: TRBJ2-5
v_gene: TRBV19
d_gene: .
CDR3aa: CASSRGIQETQYF

j_gene: TRBJ2-7
v_gene: TRBV7-8
d_gene: .
CDR3aa: CASSLVGEGAYEQYF

j_gene: TRBJ1-2
v_gene: TRBV18
d_gene: TRBD1
CDR3aa: CASSPRIGQGDYGYTF

j_gene: TRBJ2-7
v_gene: TRBV5-1
d_gene: .
CDR3aa: CASSPGQAGPYEQYF

j_gene: TRBJ2-1
v_gene: TRBV3-1/TRBV3-2
d_gene: .
CDR3aa: CASSQARTGEQFF

j_gene: TRBJ1-1
v_gene: TRBV30
d_gene: .
CDR3aa: CAWSFRWEAEAFF

j_gene: TRBJ2-1
v_gene: TRBV14
d_gene: TRBD1
CDR3aa: CASSQLGGGNEQFF